Described below is a single T cell receptor beta chain sequence and its context. Its cognate antigen has yet to be identified. No much larger clone is present one base from it, and per-base qualities are unavailable. This record belongs to a study of CD8+ T cells in alopecia areata listed by TCRdb under 2018. Background for the entire study: The treated patients, all with moderate-to-severe alopecia areata, were enrolled in an open-label pilot trial of oral tofacitinib given at 5 to 10 mg twice daily. Tofacitinib was given for 6 to 18 months, followed by 6 months of follow-up off drug to assess delayed response and recurrence. The SALT score, which quantifies the percentage of affected scalp surface area, was used to measure disease severity in treated patients. To study T cell clonal expansion in alopecia areata, the researchers applied high-throughput TCRbeta sequencing to both the C3H/HeJ mouse model and human patients. Human TCRbeta sequencing covered scalp tissue and sorted CD4+ and CD8+ peripheral blood T cells from patchy and totalis/universalis alopecia areata patients and healthy controls. Biopsies were taken from tofacitinib-treated patients at baseline and at 4 and 24 weeks of treatment, and a later scalp biopsy was taken in several of the tofacitinib-treated patients. Scalp clonality was compared among normal scalp (n=4), patchy alopecia areata scalp (n=8), and alopecia totalis/universalis scalp (n=8). RNA came from the PAXgene miRNA kit for fixed scalp, the miRNeasy kit for PBMCs, and the RNeasy kit for mouse skin. immunoSEQ multiplex PCR using 35 Vbeta forward primers and 13 Jbeta reverse primers was used to amplify TCRbeta CDR3 regions. Overall study results and their limits: Because the treated cohort was small and had just a single nonresponder, larger studies are needed to establish links between baseline CD8+ expansion and response. Many expanded lesional clones were found to persist in scalp and blood during tofacitinib treatment, and relapse after treatment cessation may be partly explained by this persistence. Unlike mouse skin, where gammadelta T cells dominate, normal human skin contains resident alphabeta T cells that get sequenced too, which complicates analysis of the scalp TCR repertoire. Compared with normal scalp, lesional scalp had higher clonality and more expanded CD8+ clones, particularly in alopecia totalis/universalis, a pattern that suggests antigenic drive. Compared with mice, TCR sequences shared between patients were less clear, possibly partly because of HLA diversity across the patient population. Tofacitinib significantly lowered scalp clonality and the number of expanded CD8+ clones among the top 100 scalp clones.

Measured from the cysteine to the phenylalanine, the CDR3 is 14 residues long. The entry retains the CDR3 DNA only, 42 bases that are in frame from base 1. V sheds 8 bases and J sheds 3 bases, leaving 14 bases between their ends. The library came from the immunoSEQ multiplex PCR assay. To provide template for TCR sequencing, every sample had RNA extracted and reverse transcribed into cDNA. SuperScript III was used to make first-strand cDNA, primed with a 2:1 mix of oligo-dT and random hexamers. A synthetic immune receptor repertoire was used to assess amplification bias, and residual bias was removed computationally. Under the source paper's analysis protocol: Raw reads were preprocessed for error removal, and CDR3 was defined according to IMGT conventions as running from the conserved cysteine to phenylalanine. To get clonality, Shannon entropy was normalized by log2 of the number of productive unique TCRs and the result was subtracted from 1. Scalp TCRbeta sequences were cross-referenced with sorted blood CD4 and CD8 repertoires so that the CD4 or CD8 identity of scalp clones could be inferred. TCRdb holds this immuneACCESS table with in-frame rearrangements only. Some clones are missing; in checked studies, unresolved V genes explain under half, and the rest has no known cause. The V and J calls and clone size are taken from that table; D and trimming were inferred from the DNA. In this sample the table shows under 200,000 clones, around 59% of which occur a single time. The ten largest clones add up to over 12% of the sample.

The label giving this sample's time point can be read as: around 26 weeks on oral tofacitinib. The sample's treatment or condition label, in plain terms: oral pan-JAK inhibitor, 5-10 mg twice daily. Lesional scalp punch biopsies and peripheral blood were obtained from alopecia areata patients. PBMCs were separated by density centrifugation and stained for CD3, CD4 and CD8, after which CD4+ and CD8+ T cells were sorted on a FACSAria. The source of this sequence is a human donor with alopecia areata. The V and J genes are TRBV23-1 and TRBJ2-4; the D gene is perhaps TRBD1, from 5 matching bases. Being an ORF, TRBV23-1 has a function that is uncertain. This material consisted of CD4+ T cells sorted from blood, taken at week 24, from a patient treated with tofacitinib. The CDR3 reads as follows: CASGAAADKNIQYF. The DNA sequence is as follows: TGCGCCAGCGGGGCGGCGGCAGACAAAAACATTCAGTACTTC.